These 4 T cell receptor beta chains were sequenced from one sample in a study of prognosis after radiotherapy for stage I lung cancer (dated by TCRdb to the early 2020s). Instrument used: Illumina HiSeq 3000. The TCR beta CDR3 region was amplified from genomic DNA by two rounds of multiplex PCR. The first PCR round used primers specific to each TRBV and TRBJ gene, and the primer sequences were filed in Chinese patent CN105087789A. TCRdb's own reprocessing of the public reads used fastp at Q25 and MiXCR and kept productive beta chains. Every CDR3 protein is listed once, alongside the most common genes and DNA of its rows. Present in this sample are over 30,000 distinct CDR3 sequences, less than 25% of which were seen just once. The leading ten clones occupy less than 30% of the sample. The specimen was PBMCs, collected before or after stereotactic body radiation therapy (not recorded which). Source of these receptors: a donor over 45 with non-small cell lung cancer.

Of note for this clonotype: A far larger clone is one base from this, pointing to a likely read error. The chain recombines TRBV6-2 or TRBV6-3 with TRBJ1-1; D is unclear. Germline V CDR1 and CDR2: MNHEY, SVGEGT. The CDR3 spans 15 residues. V was trimmed by 6 bases and J by 4 bases, leaving 18 bases between them. The CDR3 region is CASSETVRVCTEAFF. The CDR3 DNA follows: TGTGCCAGCAGCGAAACAGTCCGGGTATGCACTGAAGCTTTCTTT.

A word on this clonotype: A junction boundary mismatches the germline segment, possibly from a read error. The rearrangement uses TRBV6-1 and TRBJ2-3; 11 nucleotides line up with TRBD2. Germline values: CDR1 MNHNS, CDR2 SASEGT. The CDR3 is made up of 14 amino acids. The CDR3 reads CASTTSGATDTQYF. DNA for the CDR3: TGTGCCAGCACGACTAGCGGGGCCACAGATACACAGTATTTT.

This clonotype was detected many times. The chain couples TRBV5-6 to TRBJ2-3; 7 nucleotides match TRBD2. From germline, CDR1 is SGHDT and CDR2 YYEEEE. This CDR3 is 15 amino acids long. With V trimmed by 5 bases and J by 2 bases, 8 bases remained unmatched. CDR3 amino acids: CASSEGEGNTDTQYF. In nucleotides, the CDR3 is TGTGCCAGCAGTGAAGGGGAGGGGAACACAGATACGCAGTATTTT.

Ten or more counts support this clonotype. J is TRBJ2-7 and V is TRBV27; TRBD1 is a possible D gene (6 bases). Trimming took 11 bases from V and 2 from J, leaving 34 bases between them. Germline V gene data show CDR1 as MNHEY and CDR2 as SMNVEV (reference sequence). This CDR3 is 19 amino acids long. CDR3 bases: TGTGCCCCCAAGGTAGATTGGGCAGGGGCCGACATTTCGCCCTACGAGCAGTACTTC. Protein sequence: CAPKVDWAGADISPYEQYF.